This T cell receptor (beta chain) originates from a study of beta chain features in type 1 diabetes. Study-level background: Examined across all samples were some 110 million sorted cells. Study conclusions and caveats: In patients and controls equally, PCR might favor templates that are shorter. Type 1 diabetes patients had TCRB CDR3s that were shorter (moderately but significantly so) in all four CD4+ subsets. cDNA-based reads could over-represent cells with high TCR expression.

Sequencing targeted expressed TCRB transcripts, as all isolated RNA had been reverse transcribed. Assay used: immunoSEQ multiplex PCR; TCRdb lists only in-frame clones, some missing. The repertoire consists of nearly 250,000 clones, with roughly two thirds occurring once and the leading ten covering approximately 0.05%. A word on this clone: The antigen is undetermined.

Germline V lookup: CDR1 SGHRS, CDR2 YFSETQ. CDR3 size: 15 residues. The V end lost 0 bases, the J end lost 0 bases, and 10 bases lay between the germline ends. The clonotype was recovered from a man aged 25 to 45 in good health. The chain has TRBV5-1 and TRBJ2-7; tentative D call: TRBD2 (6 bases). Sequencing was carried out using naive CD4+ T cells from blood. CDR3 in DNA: TGCGCCAGCAGCTTGGATCCGGGAGCCTCCTACGAGCAGTACTTC. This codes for CASSLDPGASYEQYF. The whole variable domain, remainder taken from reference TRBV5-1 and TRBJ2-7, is KAGVTQTPRYLIKTRGQQVTLSCSPISGHRSVSWYQQTPGQGLQFLFEYFSETQRNKGNFPGRFSGRQFSNSRSEMNVSTLELGDSALYLCASSLDPGASYEQYFGPGTRLTVT.